The entry that follows covers one T cell receptor (beta chain) sequence. What it binds is not known. The data are from a study of T cell responses to AZD1222 COVID-19 vaccine. Study observations and caveats: Only a handful of individuals given AZD1222 were seropositive at baseline. Targeting of unmutated variant regions was reportedly seen in nearly half of spike-specific TCRs. Mostly white British, mostly female donors; authors suggested clonal diversity may be underestimated.

Sequencing was performed with immunoSEQ multiplex PCR; in TCRdb, only in-frame clones are kept and a portion is missing. The table includes roughly 120,000 clones, about 82% detected once. This CDR3 contains 20 residues. Germline values: CDR1 MNHNS, CDR2 SASEGT. The V gene lost 1 base and the J gene lost 0 bases, with 23 bases spanning the gap. The sequence came from an adult in good health. The V and J genes are TRBV6-1 and TRBJ2-3, with D hard to call. Sequenced material: peripheral blood, taken on day 0 of AZD1222 vaccination. The CDR3 sequence is CASSEGLGFRTAISTDTQYF. The CDR3 DNA is TGTGCCAGCAGTGAAGGGTTGGGGTTTCGTACGGCGATTAGCACAGATACGCAGTATTTT.